This T cell receptor beta chain was recorded in a study of CD4 T cells in relation to SARS-CoV-2 and coronaviruses. CD4+ T cells from unexposed donors were obtained before the COVID-19 pandemic (2011-2018). Isolation of CD4+ T cells took place after approximately eleven days in culture. As to this clone: Its target is unknown.

Germline CDR1 and CDR2: GTSNPN and SVGIG (reference sequence). V lost 7 bases and J 2 bases, leaving 18 bases between the germline ends. The CDR3 spans 14 residues. The method was immunoSEQ multiplex PCR; TCRdb's version includes in-frame clones alone and lacks a portion of them. The table has tens of thousands of clones, approximately 82% seen once. Source material: CD4+ T cells from PBMCs, cultured in vitro. This chain links TRBV30 with TRBJ2-7, with TRBD2 as a possible D gene (5 bases). The source of this sequence is a human donor in good health. The DNA for the CDR3 is TGTGCCTCGACGGGCCCTTCACTAGCCTACGAGCAGTACTTC. Residues: CASTGPSLAYEQYF.